These T cell receptor beta chains were read from a single sample in a study of blood T cell repertoires in COVID-19. Clones were read by immunoSEQ multiplex PCR, and TCRdb kept only the in-frame ones, dropping some. The sample contains about 180,000 clones, around 77% of which appear only once. Sequencing was carried out using peripheral blood. Receptors were obtained from a man in his sixties or seventies with active or convalescent COVID-19. Each CDR3 is given with its conserved first and last residue. The order of the fields is J gene, clone size, V gene, D gene, CDR3 protein, CDR3 DNA. A D gene is named only where the DNA matches it firmly. Size is stated for part of the rows, as once, few or many counts, or as a class when the clone is expanded.

>TRBJ1-4|.|TRBV5-4|TRBD1
CASSSGQGYEKLFF
TGTGCCAGCAGCTCGGGACAGGGTTATGAAAAACTGTTTTTT
>TRBJ2-7|.|TRBV23-1|TRBD1
CASSLRRDRYSYESYEQYF
TGCGCCAGCAGTCTGCGTAGGGACAGGTATTCATACGAATCCTACGAGCAGTACTTC
>TRBJ1-1|.|TRBV4-3|.
CASSQDHRYTEAFF
TGCGCCAGCAGCCAAGACCACAGGTACACTGAAGCTTTCTTT
>TRBJ1-2|.|TRBV5-5|TRBD1
CASSFGQGAAGYTF
TGTGCCAGCAGCTTCGGACAGGGGGCAGCTGGCTACACCTTC
>TRBJ2-1|.|TRBV7-2|TRBD2
CASSSQTGLPYNEQFF
TGTGCCAGCAGCTCCCAAACGGGACTACCTTACAATGAGCAGTTCTTC
>TRBJ2-5|.|TRBV11-2|.
CASSLDRGQETQYF
TGTGCCAGCAGCTTAGACCGGGGGCAAGAGACCCAGTACTTC
>TRBJ2-5|.|TRBV2|.
CASSEVVETQYF
TGTGCCAGCAGTGAAGTCGTAGAGACCCAGTACTTC
>TRBJ1-4|.|TRBV6-5|.
CASRGSFNEKLFF
TGTGCCTCTAGGGGGTCTTTTAATGAAAAACTGTTTTTT
>TRBJ2-2|.|TRBV20-1|.
CSASLGNTGELFF
TGCAGTGCTAGTCTCGGGAACACCGGGGAGCTGTTTTTT
>TRBJ1-5|.|TRBV4-2|.
CASSQEEENQPQHF
TGTGCCAGCAGCCAAGAGGAGGAAAATCAGCCCCAGCATTTT
>TRBJ2-7|few|TRBV5-1|TRBD1
CASSLQGSYEQYF
TGCGCCAGCAGCCTACAGGGGTCCTACGAGCAGTACTTC
>TRBJ1-2|once|TRBV11-2|.
CASSFPGDYGYTF
TGTGCCAGCAGCTTCCCCGGAGACTATGGCTACACCTTC
>TRBJ1-2|once|TRBV29-1|TRBD1
CSVKLTGGMGYTF
TGCAGCGTGAAGTTGACAGGGGGAATGGGCTACACCTTC
>TRBJ2-5|few|TRBV7-8|.
CASSLGFFGVRTQYF
TGTGCCAGCAGCTTAGGGTTTTTCGGGGTTAGGACCCAGTACTTC
>TRBJ2-3|.|TRBV6-5|TRBD1
CASRRTGSATDTQYF
TGTGCCAGCAGACGGACAGGGTCCGCCACAGATACGCAGTATTTT
>TRBJ2-5|.|TRBV25-1|TRBD2
CASSTGLAVETQYF
TGTGCCAGCAGCACGGGACTAGCGGTAGAGACCCAGTACTTC
>TRBJ1-6|few|TRBV18|.
CASSPGTGNNSPLHF
TGTGCCAGCTCACCAGGCACGGGAAATAATTCACCCCTCCACTTT
>TRBJ2-1|.|TRBV18|TRBD2
CASSQREGRNEQFF
TGTGCCAGCTCACAACGGGAGGGCCGAAATGAGCAGTTCTTC
>TRBJ2-5|.|TRBV5-1|TRBD2
CASSFMAGGSETQYF
TGCGCCAGCAGCTTCATGGCGGGAGGGAGTGAGACCCAGTACTTC
>TRBJ1-4|few|TRBV5-1|TRBD1
CASSWGTEANEKLFF
TGCGCCAGCAGCTGGGGGACAGAGGCTAATGAAAAACTGTTTTTT
>TRBJ1-2|.|TRBV6-5|.
CASSYGRGGYTF
TGTGCCAGCAGTTACGGTCGAGGAGGCTACACCTTC
>TRBJ1-3|.|TRBV6-5|.
CASRPGHSGNTIYF
TGTGCCAGCAGACCGGGACACTCTGGAAACACCATATATTTT
>TRBJ2-7|.|TRBV2|TRBD2
CASNPGLANYEQYF
TGTGCCAGCAACCCGGGACTAGCAAATTACGAGCAGTACTTC
>TRBJ1-1|many|TRBV6-5|TRBD1
CASSRDSGTEAFF
TGTGCCAGCAGCCGGGACAGCGGGACTGAAGCTTTCTTT
>TRBJ1-2|.|TRBV4-1|.
CASSQSMGAGEYGYTF
TGCGCCAGCAGCCAGTCCATGGGGGCGGGGGAGTATGGCTACACCTTC
>TRBJ1-4|.|TRBV23-1|.
CASSTVPDPINEKLFF
TGCGCCAGCAGTACAGTCCCTGACCCGATTAATGAAAAACTGTTTTTT
>TRBJ2-7|.|TRBV12-3/TRBV12-4|TRBD2
CASSLTSGIEQYF
TGTGCCAGCAGTTTAACTAGCGGGATTGAGCAGTACTTC
>TRBJ2-3|.|TRBV4-1|TRBD2
CASSQGPGLDTDTQYF
TGCGCCAGCAGCCAAGGTCCGGGACTAGACACAGATACGCAGTATTTT
>TRBJ1-5|.|TRBV4-1|.
CASSQESRGNQPQHF
TGCGCCAGCAGCCAAGAATCGCGGGGCAATCAGCCCCAGCATTTT
>TRBJ2-3|.|TRBV5-1|TRBD2
CASSSNGLAGASDTQYF
TGCGCCAGCAGCTCTAATGGACTAGCGGGGGCGTCAGATACGCAGTATTTT
>TRBJ2-1|.|TRBV11-2|.
CASSPRVHFSYNEQFF
TGTGCCAGCAGTCCCCGGGTCCACTTCTCCTACAATGAGCAGTTCTTC
>TRBJ2-7|.|TRBV11-2|TRBD1
CASSLLRTGGNYEQYF
TGTGCCAGCAGCTTATTAAGAACAGGGGGGAACTACGAGCAGTACTTC
>TRBJ2-1|.|TRBV6-5|TRBD1
CATARDRNNEQFF
TGTGCCACCGCCAGGGACAGGAACAATGAGCAGTTCTTC
>TRBJ2-1|.|TRBV5-1|TRBD2
CASSSGTRVYNEQFF
TGCGCCAGCAGCTCCGGGACTAGGGTATACAATGAGCAGTTCTTC
>TRBJ2-1|.|TRBV11-2|.
CASSLATYNEQFF
TGTGCCAGCAGCTTAGCTACCTACAATGAGCAGTTCTTC
>TRBJ2-5|.|TRBV2|TRBD1
CASTGDRGGEETQYF
TGTGCCAGCACCGGGGACAGGGGGGGAGAAGAGACCCAGTACTTC
>TRBJ2-3|.|TRBV7-2|.
CASSPGTGDTQYF
TGTGCCAGCAGCCCAGGAACTGGAGATACGCAGTATTTT
>TRBJ2-7|few|TRBV3-1/TRBV3-2|TRBD1
CASSLQTGDYEQYF
TGTGCCAGCAGCCTCCAGACAGGGGACTACGAGCAGTACTTC
>TRBJ1-3|.|TRBV2|TRBD1
CASSDGGGRDTIYF
TGTGCCAGCAGTGACGGAGGGGGCCGCGACACCATATATTTT
>TRBJ2-6|.|TRBV19|TRBD1
CASSFQGAGGANVLTF
TGTGCCAGTAGTTTCCAGGGGGCTGGTGGGGCCAACGTCCTGACTTTC
>TRBJ2-7|.|TRBV6-5|TRBD1
CASRSGTGVGEQYF
TGTGCCAGCAGGTCCGGGACAGGGGTAGGAGAGCAGTACTTC
>TRBJ1-2|few|TRBV19|.
CATAPGRGGDGYTF
TGTGCCACAGCCCCGGGGCGGGGTGGTGATGGCTACACCTTC
>TRBJ1-1|.|TRBV19|.
CASSQQGRNTEAFF
TGTGCCAGTAGCCAGCAGGGGAGGAACACTGAAGCTTTCTTT
>TRBJ1-1|few|TRBV7-9|.
CASTIDFPNTEAFF
TGTGCCAGCACCATTGACTTTCCGAACACTGAAGCTTTCTTT
>TRBJ2-3|.|TRBV18|TRBD2
CASSPPPSGGADTQYF
TGTGCCAGCTCACCACCGCCTAGCGGGGGGGCAGATACGCAGTATTTT
>TRBJ1-4|.|TRBV9|.
CASSVPGNEKLFF
TGTGCCAGCAGCGTTCCGGGGAATGAAAAACTGTTTTTT
>TRBJ2-7|few|TRBV5-1|TRBD2
CASSCLKQLRLAGGSDDF
TGCGCCAGCAGCTGTTTAAAACAACTTCGGCTAGCGGGAGGGTCCGACGACTTC
>TRBJ2-7|.|TRBV3-1/TRBV3-2|TRBD1
CASSQAWTGVEEQYF
TGTGCCAGCAGCCAAGCCTGGACAGGGGTGGAAGAGCAGTACTTC
>TRBJ2-1|.|TRBV21-1|.
CASSKAELTNEQFF
TGTGCCAGCAGCAAAGCGGAGCTTACCAATGAGCAGTTCTTC
>TRBJ2-3|.|TRBV7-2|TRBD2
CASSSLLAGGRDTQYF
TGTGCCAGCAGCTCCCTACTAGCGGGGGGACGAGATACGCAGTATTTT
>TRBJ2-3|.|TRBV24-1|.
CATSDFRETGDTQYF
TGTGCCACCAGTGATTTCCGGGAGACGGGAGATACGCAGTATTTT
>TRBJ1-6|.|TRBV7-9|.
CASSKQARTPLHF
TGTGCCAGCAGCAAACAGGCGCGGACACCCCTCCACTTT
>TRBJ1-2|.|TRBV5-6|.
CASSDRSGPAFGYTF
TGTGCCAGCAGCGACAGAAGTGGGCCGGCGTTTGGCTACACCTTC
>TRBJ2-3|.|TRBV4-2|.
CASSQDYRVGGMTDTQYF
TGTGCCAGCAGCCAAGATTACAGAGTTGGAGGGATGACAGATACGCAGTATTTT
>TRBJ1-6|.|TRBV5-6|TRBD1
CASSYIGGSGSPLHF
TGTGCCAGCAGTTATATAGGGGGCTCGGGTTCACCCCTCCACTTT
>TRBJ1-2|.|TRBV5-1|.
CASSWGQPRDGYTF
TGCGCCAGCAGCTGGGGGCAGCCGCGGGATGGCTACACCTTC
>TRBJ1-1|.|TRBV28|TRBD1
CASTTPGGATEAFF
TGTGCCAGCACTACCCCAGGGGGCGCCACTGAAGCTTTCTTT
>TRBJ1-2|.|TRBV5-1|.
CASSLQDPNYGYTF
TGCGCCAGCAGCTTACAGGACCCTAACTATGGCTACACCTTC
>TRBJ1-2|.|TRBV24-1|TRBD1
CATSDGTAWGYTF
TGTGCCACCAGTGATGGGACAGCCTGGGGCTACACCTTC
>TRBJ2-7|.|TRBV27|.
CASSQGKVYEQYF
TGTGCCAGCAGTCAGGGGAAGGTTTACGAGCAGTACTTC